These 16 T cell receptor beta chains share one sample of origin, sequenced in a study of blood T cell repertoires in COVID-19. Assay: immunoSEQ multiplex PCR; the TCRdb copy retains only in-frame clones and omits some. Among fewer than 350,000 clones listed, roughly 90% were seen once. The specimen sequenced was PBMCs or T cells enriched from blood (not recorded which). These receptors all stem from a woman in her late teens or twenties with acute COVID-19.

V gene TRBV15 combines with J gene TRBJ1-2; D perhaps matches TRBD1 (6 bases). The germline CDR1 and CDR2 sequences are LNHNV and YYDKDF (reference sequence). The CDR3 is made up of 15 amino acids. V lost 3 bases and J 4 bases, leaving 15 bases between the germline ends. CDR3 sequence reads: CATSSLSTGAYGYTF. The CDR3 region has the DNA TGTGCCACCAGCAGCCTGTCGACAGGAGCCTATGGCTACACCTTC.

The rearrangement uses TRBV7-9 and TRBJ2-4; possible D gene TRBD1, 5 bases. V was cut by 4 bases and J by 1 base, with 17 bases left in between. This CDR3 spans 17 amino acids. Germline V gives CDR1 SEHNR, CDR2 FQNEAQ (reference sequence). CDR3 in amino acids: CASSSVTDSLAKNIQYF. The CDR3 DNA reads as TGTGCCAGCAGCTCCGTGACAGATTCTTTGGCCAAAAACATTCAGTACTTC. Looking up the rest from reference TRBV7-9 and TRBJ2-4 gives the full variable domain: DTGVSQNPRHKITKRGQNVTFRCDPISEHNRLYWYRQTLGQGPEFLTYFQNEAQLEKSRLLSDRFSAERPKGSFSTLEIQRTEQGDSAMYLCASSSVTDSLAKNIQYFGAGTRLSVL.

The chain links TRBV9 to TRBJ2-1, with 8 positions matching TRBD2. The CDR3 runs 15 residues. Looked up from germline, CDR1 is SGDLS and CDR2 is YYNGEE. V gave up 3 bases and J gave up 4 bases; unmatched junction bases: 6. The CDR3 loop is CASSASGWGYNEQFF. CDR3 DNA: TGTGCCAGCAGCGCTAGCGGGTGGGGGTACAATGAGCAGTTCTTC.

The chain combines TRBV6-5 with TRBJ2-6; D is ambiguous. Germline lookup yields CDR1 MNHEY and CDR2 SVGAGI. V was shortened by 0 bases and J by 0 bases, with 6 bases between the two germline ends. The CDR3 runs 16 residues. CDR3 residues: CASSYSMRSGANVLTF. CDR3 nucleotides: TGTGCCAGCAGTTACTCCATGCGCTCTGGGGCCAACGTCCTGACTTTC.

The V and J genes are TRBV28 and TRBJ1-2; TRBD1 aligns across 11 bases. Germline CDR1 is MDHEN and CDR2 is SYDVKM. The CDR3 loop spans 15 amino acids. The V gene end was trimmed by 3 bases and the J gene end by 4 bases; junction bases not matched to a gene: 4. The CDR3 loop is CASSLAGTGGYGYTF. The CDR3 nucleotides are TGTGCCAGCAGTTTGGCCGGGACAGGGGGCTATGGCTACACCTTC.

The chain links TRBV5-1 to TRBJ2-7; the match to TRBD1 covers 8 bases. This CDR3 is 14 amino acids long. CDR1 SGHRS and CDR2 YFSETQ come from the germline V gene. J was trimmed by 5 bases and V by 0 bases; bases with no gene match: 4. CDR3 in DNA: TGCGCCAGCAGCTTGGATGGGACAGGTAACGAGCAGTACTTC. It translates to CASSLDGTGNEQYF. Supplemented by reference TRBV5-1 and TRBJ2-7, the full variable domain reads KAGVTQTPRYLIKTRGQQVTLSCSPISGHRSVSWYQQTPGQGLQFLFEYFSETQRNKGNFPGRFSGRQFSNSRSEMNVSTLELGDSALYLCASSLDGTGNEQYFGPGTRLTVT.

This clone was observed a single time. The genes are TRBV9 and TRBJ1-5; D perhaps matches TRBD1 (6 bases). The V and J ends lost 5 bases and 3 bases respectively, with 12 bases between them. The germline V gene has CDR1 SGDLS and CDR2 YYNGEE. CDR3 length equals 14 residues. The CDR3 spells CASREGGVNQPQHF. CDR3 nucleotides: TGTGCCAGCAGAGAAGGGGGTGTCAATCAGCCCCAGCATTTT.

The rearrangement uses TRBV30 and TRBJ2-4; 8 bases line up with TRBD2. V trimming: 2 bases; J trimming: 3 bases; junction bases outside the gene matches: 3. The length of the CDR3 is 14 residues. CDR1 GTSNPN and CDR2 SVGIG come from the germline V gene (reference sequence). The CDR3 here is CAWSTGGGKNIQYF. CDR3 DNA sequence: TGTGCCTGGAGTACGGGAGGGGGCAAAAACATTCAGTACTTC.

The gene calls are TRBV11-2 and TRBJ1-1, with a weak D call TRBD1 (6 bases). In germline, CDR1 is SGHAT, CDR2 FQNNGV. This CDR3 has 15 amino acids. With 6 bases removed from V and 1 base from J, the gap between germline ends came to 15 bases. CDR3 sequence reads: CASSRRQAGNTEAFF. The CDR3 DNA reads TGTGCCAGCAGTCGACGACAGGCCGGGAACACTGAAGCTTTCTTT.

The gene calls are TRBV24-1 and TRBJ2-7; 9 positions agree with TRBD1. In germline, CDR1 is KGHDR, CDR2 SFDVKD. There are 15 residues in the CDR3. The junction had 4 bases not matched to a gene; V was cut back by 3 bases and J by 2 bases. The CDR3 here is CATSDQGDRAYEQYF. The DNA of the CDR3 is TGTGCCACCAGTGATCAGGGGGACAGGGCCTACGAGCAGTACTTC.

The chain is built from TRBV5-6 and TRBJ1-2; D possibly corresponds to TRBD1 (5 bases). V was cut by 1 base and J by 3 bases, with 10 bases left in between. This CDR3 is built from 14 residues. The V gene's germline CDR1 is SGHDT and CDR2 YYEEEE. The CDR3 DNA follows: TGTGCCAGCAGCTTGACTTGGGGGGACTATGGCTACACCTTC. It codes for CASSLTWGDYGYTF. Combining the CDR3 with reference TRBV5-6 and TRBJ1-2 gives the whole variable domain DAGVTQSPTHLIKTRGQQVTLRCSPKSGHDTVSWYQQALGQGPQFIFQYYEEEERQRGNFPDRFSGHQFPNYSSELNVNALLLGDSALYLCASSLTWGDYGYTFGSGTRLTVV.

This rearrangement joins TRBV19 to TRBJ1-1; unclear D gene. The V end was cut by 8 bases, the J end by 1 base, with 8 bases between. This CDR3 comprises 12 residues. CDR1 and CDR2 (germline): LNHDA, SQIVND (reference sequence). The CDR3 bases are TGTGCCAGTCAGGTTCGGAACACTGAAGCTTTCTTT. Its translation is CASQVRNTEAFF.

The CDR3 DNA sequence: TGCAGTGCTAGTCGCGGGGTTAGCAATCAGCCCCAGCATTTT. This codes for CSASRGVSNQPQHF. The J gene is TRBJ1-5, the V gene TRBV20-1; unclear D gene. The CDR3 covers 14 residues. Germline values: CDR1 DFQATT, CDR2 SNEGSKA (reference sequence). Deletions cut 3 bases from V and 0 bases from J, with 9 bases between.

The sample holds one count of this clone. Other DNA sequences in the sample encode the same CDR3. The CDR3 is CASSLGTSGYNEQFF. CDR3 in DNA: TGTGCCAGCAGTTTAGGAACTAGCGGCTACAATGAGCAGTTCTTC. This rearrangement joins TRBV28 to TRBJ2-1, with TRBD2 identical over 8 bases. CDR1 MDHEN and CDR2 SYDVKM come from the germline V gene. J gave up 3 bases and V 2 bases, and 3 bases lay outside the gene matches. CDR3 length: 15 amino acids. Looking up the rest from reference TRBV28 and TRBJ2-1 gives the full variable domain: DVKVTQSSRYLVKRTGEKVFLECVQDMDHENMFWYRQDPGLGLRLIYFSYDVKMKEKGDIPEGYSVSREKKERFSLILESASTNQTSMYLCASSLGTSGYNEQFFGPGTRLTVL.

V is TRBV18 and J is TRBJ1-2; D is possibly TRBD1 (6 bases). V lost 2 bases and J lost 3, with 16 bases in between. CDR3 length: 16 residues. Germline CDR1 is KGHSH and CDR2 is LQKENI. The CDR3 region is CASSPVSIEGDYGYTF. The DNA for the CDR3 is TGTGCCAGCTCACCAGTATCTATCGAGGGGGACTATGGCTACACCTTC.

The sample holds one count of this clone. The V and J genes are TRBV7-8 and TRBJ2-7; D not certain. V was cut by 0 bases and J by 5 bases, with 14 bases left in between. CDR1 is SGHVS and CDR2 is FQNEAQ in the germline V gene. The CDR3 length is 15 residues. The CDR3 spells CASSLARIGPNEQYF. The CDR3 nucleotides read TGTGCCAGCAGCTTAGCGCGGATAGGCCCCAACGAGCAGTACTTC.